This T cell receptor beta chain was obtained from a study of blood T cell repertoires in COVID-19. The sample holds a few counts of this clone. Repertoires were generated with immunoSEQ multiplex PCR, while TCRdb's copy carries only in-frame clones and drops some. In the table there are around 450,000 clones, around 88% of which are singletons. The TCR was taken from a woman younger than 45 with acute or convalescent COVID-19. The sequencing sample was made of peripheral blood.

CDR3 sequence reads: CASSRQGLREKLFF. CDR3 coding DNA: TGTGCCAGCAGTCGGCAGGGACTGAGGGAAAAACTGTTTTTT. V and J are TRBV2 and TRBJ1-4; D is perhaps TRBD1 (5 bases). Trimming removed 5 bases from V and 8 bases from J, with 15 bases in between. The CDR3 has 14 residues. Per germline, CDR1 SNHLY and CDR2 FYNNEI. Complete variable domain (other parts from reference TRBV2 and TRBJ1-4): EPEVTQTPSHQVTQMGQEVILRCVPISNHLYFYWYRQILGQKVEFLVSFYNNEISEKSEIFDDQFSVERPDGSNFTLKIRSTKLEDSAMYFCASSRQGLREKLFFGSGTQLSVL.